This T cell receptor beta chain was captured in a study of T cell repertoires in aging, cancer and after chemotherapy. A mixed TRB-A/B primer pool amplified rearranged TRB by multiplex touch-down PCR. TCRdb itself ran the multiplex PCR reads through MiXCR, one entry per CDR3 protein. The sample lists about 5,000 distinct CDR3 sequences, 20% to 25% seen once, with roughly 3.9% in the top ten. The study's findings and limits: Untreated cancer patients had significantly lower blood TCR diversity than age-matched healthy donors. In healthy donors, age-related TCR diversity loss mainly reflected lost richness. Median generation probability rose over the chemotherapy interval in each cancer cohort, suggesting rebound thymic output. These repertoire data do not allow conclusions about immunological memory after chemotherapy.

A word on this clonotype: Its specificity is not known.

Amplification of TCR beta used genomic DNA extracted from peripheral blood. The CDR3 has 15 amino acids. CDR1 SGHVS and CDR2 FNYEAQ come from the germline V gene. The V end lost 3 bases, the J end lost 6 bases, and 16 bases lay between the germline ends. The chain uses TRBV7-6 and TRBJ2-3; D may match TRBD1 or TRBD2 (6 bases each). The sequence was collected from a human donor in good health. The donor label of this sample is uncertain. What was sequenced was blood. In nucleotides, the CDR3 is TGTGCCAGCAGCTTGAGTGGGGGGCTTGGGGATACGCAGTATTTT. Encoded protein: CASSLSGGLGDTQYF. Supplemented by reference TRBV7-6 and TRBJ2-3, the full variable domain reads GAGVSQSPRYKVTKRGQDVALRCDPISGHVSLYWYRQALGQGPEFLTYFNYEAQQDKSGLPNDRFSAERPEGSISTLTIQRTEQRDSAMYRCASSLSGGLGDTQYFGPGTRLTVL.